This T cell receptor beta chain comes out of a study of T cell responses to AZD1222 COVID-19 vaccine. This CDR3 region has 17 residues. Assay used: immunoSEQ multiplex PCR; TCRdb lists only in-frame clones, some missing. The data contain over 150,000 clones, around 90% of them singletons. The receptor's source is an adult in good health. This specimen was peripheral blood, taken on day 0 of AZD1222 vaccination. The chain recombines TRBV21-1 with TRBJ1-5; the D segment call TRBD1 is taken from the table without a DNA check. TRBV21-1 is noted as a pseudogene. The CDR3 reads CASSPWTGGAGNQPQHF. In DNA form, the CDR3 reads TGTGCCAGCAGCCCCTGGACAGGGGGCGCCGGCAATCAGCCCCAGCATTTT.